This T cell receptor (beta chain) was recovered during a study of regulatory T cells in long-lasting Graves disease. Arm-PCR with iRepertoire HTBI primers amplified the CDR3 regions for these TCR beta libraries. TCRdb re-derived calls from the multiplex PCR reads in MiXCR, one entry per CDR3 protein. This sample carries a few hundred thousand distinct CDR3 sequences, 14% to 15% of them seen once, and the ten largest clones take approximately 7.6%. The time point is: newly diagnosed GD, antithyroid drugs for less than 3 months. The authors made the TCR library using RNA they extracted from PBMCs. This clonotype was counted many times. Germline V gene data show CDR1 as SNHLY and CDR2 as FYNNEI. Trimming took 1 base from V and 7 from J, leaving 7 bases between them. CDR3 length: 12 amino acids. This sample also belongs to another study, concerning T cells in Graves' hyperthyroidism and ophthalmopathy. Turning to that study: Most thyroid clonotypes expanded above 0.001 were also detected in blood. The authors' 13 V-J model separated ophthalmopathy from stable hyperthyroidism.

The sequence was collected from a woman aged 40 to 55 with Graves disease. The sequencing here drew on peripheral blood mononuclear cells (PBMCs), taken at new diagnosis, from a patient treated with antithyroid drugs. This sequence joins TRBV2 and TRBJ2-5, with D hard to call. DNA for the CDR3: TGTGCCAGCAGTGAAGGGGGTCGGACCCAGTACTTC. Translating it yields CASSEGGRTQYF.